This section outlines one TCR beta chain sequence together with its context. What it recognizes is unknown. The sample belongs to a study of graft-versus-host responses after intestinal transplantation. Study-level background: All recipients were given anti-thymocyte globulin induction, and tacrolimus and steroids were then administered for 2 to 3 years.

Study-level results: Peak circulating GvH clone levels tracked with early post-transplant HvG declines. GvH clones occurred in recipient marrow; some first appeared in ileum or blood.

Unmatched junction bases numbered 2, after V lost 10 bases and J lost 4 bases. In germline, CDR1 is ENHRY, CDR2 SYGVKD. The CDR3 extends over 11 amino acids. Profiled with immunoSEQ multiplex PCR; TCRdb holds only in-frame clones, not every one. The sample lists about 92,000 clones, 75% to 90% occurring once. The TCR sequence derives from a human donor who received an intestinal transplant. This sequence joins TRBV10-3 and TRBJ1-2; 8 bases are a match to TRBD1. The sequenced sample was unstimulated CD8+ T cells sorted from spleen or lymph node cells, obtained before intestinal transplant. The CDR3 protein is CATGQGYGYTF. The DNA for the CDR3 is TGTGCCACAGGACAGGGCTATGGCTACACCTTC.